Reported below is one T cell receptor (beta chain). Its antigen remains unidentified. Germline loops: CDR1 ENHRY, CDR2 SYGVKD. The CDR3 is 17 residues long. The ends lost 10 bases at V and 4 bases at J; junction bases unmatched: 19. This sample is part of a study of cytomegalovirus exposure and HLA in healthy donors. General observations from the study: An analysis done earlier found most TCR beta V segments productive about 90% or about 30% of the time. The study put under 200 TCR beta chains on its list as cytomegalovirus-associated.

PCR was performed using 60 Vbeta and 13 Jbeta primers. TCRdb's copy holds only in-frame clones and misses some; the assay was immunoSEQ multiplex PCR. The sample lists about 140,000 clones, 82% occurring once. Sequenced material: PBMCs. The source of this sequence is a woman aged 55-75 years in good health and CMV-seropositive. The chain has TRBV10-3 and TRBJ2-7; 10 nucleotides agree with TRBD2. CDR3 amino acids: CATRAPFLAGVQYEQYF. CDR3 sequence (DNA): TGTGCCACAAGGGCCCCCTTCCTAGCGGGAGTACAGTACGAGCAGTACTTC.